Given below is one T cell receptor beta chain in context. Its binding antigen is unknown. No qualities accompany the bases; no much larger clone lies one base away. These data belong to a study of vaccination effects on CD4 cells after COVID-19 (dated by TCRdb to 2021 to 2024). A note on the overall study: Post-vaccine samples across the study were collected a median of 72 days after the second dose, with a range of 14 to 241. The study compared SARS-CoV-2 spike-specific CD4+ TCR repertoires before and after mRNA vaccination in COVID-19 convalescent patients and infection-naive vaccine recipients. A total of 9 to 11 COVID-19 convalescent patients and a handful of SARS-CoV-2-naive healthy vaccine recipients were included in the full study. Cultures from other donors in the study were sequenced with the Oncomine TCR Beta short-read assay on an Illumina iSeq 100. The investigation overall reported the following: Both infection-induced and vaccine-induced clones contracted markedly at late post-vaccination timepoints, which is consistent with waning T cell responses. In healthy vaccine recipients, vaccine-induced clones were almost all SARS-CoV-2 mono-reactive, with only 1 of 255 being cross-reactive with common cold coronaviruses. Limitations of the study were the small number of convalescent patients and the absence of early post-infection timepoints.

Looking up the germline V gene yields CDR1 MNHEY and CDR2 SVGAGI. The CDR3 goes from the cysteine to the phenylalanine over 14 residues. The retained sequence is limited to the CDR3, 42 bases, with the frame set at the first base. Germline trimming amounts to 6 bases on V and 5 bases on J, with 8 as the count of junction bases outside the gene matches. Library creation used the immunoSEQ multiplex PCR assay. TCR beta CDR3 sequencing was performed on DNA from the cultured, isolated CD4+ T cells. In the source study's methods: Non-productive TCR sequences were discarded, and reads were trimmed to the CDR3 region, with only CDR3s of 7 or more amino acids retained. The MANAFEST web app was used to identify antigen-specific clonotypes by comparing expansion in peptide wells with expansion in reference cultures. To count as positive, a clone had to show expansion at FDR<0.05 compared with the reference and with all other wells, an odds ratio above 5, and a frequency above 0.1% in two replicate wells. A clonotype was called cross-reactive if it was significantly expanded both in SARS-CoV-2 spike wells and in at least one common cold coronavirus spike condition. CDR3 similarity was assessed by Levenshtein distance using the stringdist R package, and unrooted trees were constructed with ape in R 3.6.1. TCRdb obtained this table from immuneACCESS and retained in-frame rearrangements with V and J assigned. These tables miss some clones; where compared with another copy, unresolved V genes account for less than half of the shortfall, and the remainder is unexplained. For V, J and clone size, that table is used; D and trimming come from the DNA. The sample yields around 30,000 clones; over 55% were counted once. The ten largest account for approximately 8.2% of the sample.

In the ViraFEST assay, PBMC were stimulated with viral peptide pools, and TCR sequencing was then used to find antigen-specific CD4+ T cell clonotypes based on their expansion. After about 10 days of culture, CD4+ T cells were isolated with the EasySep CD4+ T cell isolation kit. Each participant got two doses of an mRNA SARS-CoV-2 vaccine, either BNT162b2 or mRNA-1273. The absence of prior SARS-CoV-2 infection in healthy vaccine recipients was confirmed by negative nucleocapsid antibodies before and after vaccination. Each well held more than 1.5 million PBMC cultured in IMDM containing about 5.4% human AB serum, around 10 IU/ml IL-2 and gentamicin, along with roughly 10 ug/ml peptides. On days 3 and 7, half of the culture medium was replaced with fresh IL-2-containing medium. Unless noted otherwise, every peptide stimulation condition was cultured in triplicate wells. Using Ficoll-Paque Plus gradient centrifugation, PBMC were separated from whole blood and then either used fresh or cryopreserved at -140C. The spike proteins of SARS-CoV-2 and of the common cold coronaviruses HCoV-NL63, HCoV-OC43 and HCoV-229E were spanned by overlapping peptide pools. The QIAamp micro DNA kit was used to extract genomic DNA from the cultured CD4+ T cells.

Sequenced here: CD4+ T cells from PBMCs cultured with SARS-CoV-2 spike peptides, sampled after COVID-19 vaccination. According to the study, the label for this sample's cell subset or site signals: SARS-CoV-2 spike overlapping peptide pool stimulation. This receptor was taken from a human donor who received a COVID-19 vaccine. The chain is encoded by TRBV6-5 joined to TRBJ1-2, with TRBD1 matching 8 junction bases. The base sequence is TGTGCCAGCAGCCGTCCGGGACAGGTTTATGGCTACACCTTC. Translated, it gives CASSRPGQVYGYTF.